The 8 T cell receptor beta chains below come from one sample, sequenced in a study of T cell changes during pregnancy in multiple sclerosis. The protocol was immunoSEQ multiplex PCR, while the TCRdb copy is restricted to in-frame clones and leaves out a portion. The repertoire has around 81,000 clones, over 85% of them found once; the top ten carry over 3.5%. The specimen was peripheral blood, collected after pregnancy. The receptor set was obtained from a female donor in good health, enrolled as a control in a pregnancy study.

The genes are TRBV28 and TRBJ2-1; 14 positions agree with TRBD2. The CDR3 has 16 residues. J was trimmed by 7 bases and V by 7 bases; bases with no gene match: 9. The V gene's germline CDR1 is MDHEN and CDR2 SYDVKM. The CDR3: CASTRPGLAGVNEQFF. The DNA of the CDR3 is TGTGCCAGCACACGCCCGGGACTAGCGGGAGTGAATGAGCAGTTCTTC.

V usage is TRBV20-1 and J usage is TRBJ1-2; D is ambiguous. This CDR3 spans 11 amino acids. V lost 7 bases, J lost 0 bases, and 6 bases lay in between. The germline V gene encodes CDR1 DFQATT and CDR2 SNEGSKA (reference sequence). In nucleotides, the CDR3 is TGCAGTGGGCATCCTAACTATGGCTACACCTTC. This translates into CSGHPNYGYTF.

CDR3 in amino acids: CASSLTGAGETQYF. CDR3 DNA: TGCGCCAGCAGCTTAACAGGGGCGGGCGAGACCCAGTACTTC. The gene calls are TRBV5-1 and TRBJ2-5; TRBD1 matches at 7 bases. V trimming: 2 bases; J trimming: 5 bases; junction bases outside the gene matches: 6. The CDR3 consists of 14 residues. Germline CDR1 is SGHRS and CDR2 is YFSETQ.

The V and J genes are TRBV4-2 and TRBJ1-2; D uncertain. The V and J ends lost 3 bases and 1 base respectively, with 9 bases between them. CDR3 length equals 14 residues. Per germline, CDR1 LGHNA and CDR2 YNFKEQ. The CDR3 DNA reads TGTGCCAGCAGCCAGAAGGAGGGTAACTATGGCTACACCTTC. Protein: CASSQKEGNYGYTF.

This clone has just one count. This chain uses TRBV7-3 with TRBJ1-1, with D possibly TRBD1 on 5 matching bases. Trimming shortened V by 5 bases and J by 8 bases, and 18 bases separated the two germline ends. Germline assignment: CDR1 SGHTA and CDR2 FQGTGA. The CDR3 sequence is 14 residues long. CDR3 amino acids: CASSQKGGSGEAFF. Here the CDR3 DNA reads TGTGCCAGCAGCCAAAAGGGAGGGTCAGGGGAAGCTTTCTTT.

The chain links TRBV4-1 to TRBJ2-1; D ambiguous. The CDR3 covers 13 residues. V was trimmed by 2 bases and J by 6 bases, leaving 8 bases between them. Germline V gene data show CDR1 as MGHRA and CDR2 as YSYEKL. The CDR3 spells CASSQFIANEQFF. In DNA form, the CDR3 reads TGCGCCAGCAGCCAATTTATAGCCAATGAGCAGTTCTTC.

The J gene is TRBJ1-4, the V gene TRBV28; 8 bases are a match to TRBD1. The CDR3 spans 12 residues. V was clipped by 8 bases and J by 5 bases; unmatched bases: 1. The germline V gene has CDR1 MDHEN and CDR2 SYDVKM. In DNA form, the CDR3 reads TGTGCCAGCGGGGACAGGAATGAAAAACTGTTTTTT. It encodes CASGDRNEKLFF.

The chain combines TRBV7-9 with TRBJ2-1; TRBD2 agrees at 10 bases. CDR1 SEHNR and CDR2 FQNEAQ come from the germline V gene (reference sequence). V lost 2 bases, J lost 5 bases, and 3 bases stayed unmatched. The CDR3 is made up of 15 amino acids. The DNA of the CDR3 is TGTGCCAGCAGCTTAAGTGGACTAGCGGACAATGAGCAGTTCTTC. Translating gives CASSLSGLADNEQFF. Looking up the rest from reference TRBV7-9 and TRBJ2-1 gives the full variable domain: DTGVSQNPRHKITKRGQNVTFRCDPISEHNRLYWYRQTLGQGPEFLTYFQNEAQLEKSRLLSDRFSAERPKGSFSTLEIQRTEQGDSAMYLCASSLSGLADNEQFFGPGTRLTVL.